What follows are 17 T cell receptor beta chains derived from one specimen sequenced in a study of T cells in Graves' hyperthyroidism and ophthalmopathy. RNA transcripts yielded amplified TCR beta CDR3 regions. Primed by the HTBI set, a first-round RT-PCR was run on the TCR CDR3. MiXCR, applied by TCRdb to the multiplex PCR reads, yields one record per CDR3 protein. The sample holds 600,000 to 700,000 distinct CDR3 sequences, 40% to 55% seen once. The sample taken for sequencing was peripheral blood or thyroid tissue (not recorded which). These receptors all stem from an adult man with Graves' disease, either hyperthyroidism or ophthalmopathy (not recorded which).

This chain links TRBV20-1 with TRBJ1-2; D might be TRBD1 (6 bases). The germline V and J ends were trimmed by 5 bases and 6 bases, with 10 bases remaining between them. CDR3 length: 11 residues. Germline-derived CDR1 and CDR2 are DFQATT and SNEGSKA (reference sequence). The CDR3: CSAADSHGYTF. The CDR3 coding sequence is TGCAGTGCTGCGGACAGTCATGGCTACACCTTC.

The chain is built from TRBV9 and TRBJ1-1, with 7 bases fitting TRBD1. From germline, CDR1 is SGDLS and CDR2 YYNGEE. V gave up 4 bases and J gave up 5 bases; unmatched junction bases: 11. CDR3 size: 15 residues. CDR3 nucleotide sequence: TGTGCCAGCAGCCGTCTGCCAGGGGGAGAGACTGAAGCTTTCTTT. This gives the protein CASSRLPGGETEAFF.

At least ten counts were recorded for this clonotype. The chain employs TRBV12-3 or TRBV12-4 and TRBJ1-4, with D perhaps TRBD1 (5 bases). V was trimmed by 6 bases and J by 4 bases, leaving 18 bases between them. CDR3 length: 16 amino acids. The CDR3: CASSPTWGYDNEKLFF. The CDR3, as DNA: TGTGCCAGCAGCCCAACGTGGGGGTACGATAATGAAAAACTGTTTTTT.

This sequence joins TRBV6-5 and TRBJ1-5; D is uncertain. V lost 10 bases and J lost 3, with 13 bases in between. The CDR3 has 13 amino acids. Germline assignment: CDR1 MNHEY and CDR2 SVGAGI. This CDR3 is CATARGNNQPQHF. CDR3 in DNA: TGTGCCACTGCCAGAGGGAACAATCAGCCCCAGCATTTT.

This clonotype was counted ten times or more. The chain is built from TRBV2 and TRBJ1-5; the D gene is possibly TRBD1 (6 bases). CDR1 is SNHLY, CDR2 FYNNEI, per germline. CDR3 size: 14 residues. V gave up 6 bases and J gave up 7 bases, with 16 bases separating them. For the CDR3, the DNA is TGTGCCAGCAGGATGACGGGGGGGCACCAGCCCCAGCATTTT. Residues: CASRMTGGHQPQHF.

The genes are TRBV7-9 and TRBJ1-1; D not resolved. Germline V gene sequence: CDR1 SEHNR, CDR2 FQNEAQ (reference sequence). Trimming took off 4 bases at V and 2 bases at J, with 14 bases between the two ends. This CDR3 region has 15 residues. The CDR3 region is CASSSPRHPNTEAFF. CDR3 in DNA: TGTGCCAGCAGCTCGCCCAGGCATCCCAACACTGAAGCTTTCTTT. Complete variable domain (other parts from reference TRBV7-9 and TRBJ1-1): DTGVSQNPRHKITKRGQNVTFRCDPISEHNRLYWYRQTLGQGPEFLTYFQNEAQLEKSRLLSDRFSAERPKGSFSTLEIQRTEQGDSAMYLCASSSPRHPNTEAFFGQGTRLTVV.

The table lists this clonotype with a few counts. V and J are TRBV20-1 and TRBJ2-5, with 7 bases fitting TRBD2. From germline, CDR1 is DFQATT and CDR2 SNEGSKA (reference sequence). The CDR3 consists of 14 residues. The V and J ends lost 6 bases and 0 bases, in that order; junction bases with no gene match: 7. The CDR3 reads CSARWEGHQETQYF. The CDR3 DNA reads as TGCAGTGCCCGGTGGGAGGGCCACCAAGAGACCCAGTACTTC.

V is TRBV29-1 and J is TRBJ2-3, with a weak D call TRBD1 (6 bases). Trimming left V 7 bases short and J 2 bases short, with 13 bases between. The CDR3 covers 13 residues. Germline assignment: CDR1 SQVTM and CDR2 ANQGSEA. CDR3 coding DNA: TGCAGCGGCAGGGGACGGGACACAGATACGCAGTATTTT. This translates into CSGRGRDTDTQYF.

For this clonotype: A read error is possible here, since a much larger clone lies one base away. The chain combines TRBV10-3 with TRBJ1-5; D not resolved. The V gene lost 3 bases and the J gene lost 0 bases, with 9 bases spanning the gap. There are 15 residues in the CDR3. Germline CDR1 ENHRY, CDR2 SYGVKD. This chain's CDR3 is CAISDGQYSNQPQHF. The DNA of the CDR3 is TGTGCCATCAGTGACGGGCAGTATAGCAATCAGCCCCAGCATTTT.

The CDR3 loop is CSSDRGGIGYTF. The CDR3 DNA is TGCAGCTCGGACAGGGGCGGAATCGGCTACACCTTC. This rearrangement joins TRBV29-1 to TRBJ1-2; 9 bases line up with TRBD1. The length of the CDR3 is 12 residues. Trimming took 8 bases from V and 8 from J; bases not matched to a gene: 9. In germline, CDR1 is SQVTM, CDR2 ANQGSEA.

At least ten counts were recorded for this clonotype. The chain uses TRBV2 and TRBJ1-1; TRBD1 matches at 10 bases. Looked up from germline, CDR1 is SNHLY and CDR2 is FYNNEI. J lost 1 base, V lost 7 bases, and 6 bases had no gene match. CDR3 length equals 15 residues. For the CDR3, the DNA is TGTGCCAGCACGCCGGGACAGGGGACGAACACTGAAGCTTTCTTT. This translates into CASTPGQGTNTEAFF.

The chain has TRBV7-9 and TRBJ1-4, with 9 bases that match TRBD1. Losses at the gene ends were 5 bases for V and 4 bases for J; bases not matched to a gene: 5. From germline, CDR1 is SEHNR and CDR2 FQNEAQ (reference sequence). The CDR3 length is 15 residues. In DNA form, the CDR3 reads TGTGCCAGCAGCCCCGGACAGGGGTATAATGAAAAACTGTTTTTT. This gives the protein CASSPGQGYNEKLFF.

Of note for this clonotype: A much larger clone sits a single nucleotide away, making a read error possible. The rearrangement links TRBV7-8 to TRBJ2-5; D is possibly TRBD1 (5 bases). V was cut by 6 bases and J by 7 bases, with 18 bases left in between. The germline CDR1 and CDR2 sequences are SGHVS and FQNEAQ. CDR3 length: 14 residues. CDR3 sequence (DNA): TGTGCCAGCAGTTCCCAGGACAAGGGTGGGACCCAGTACTTC. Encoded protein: CASSSQDKGGTQYF. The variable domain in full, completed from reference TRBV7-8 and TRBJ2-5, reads GAGVSQSPRYKVAKRGQDVALRCDPISGHVSLFWYQQALGQGPEFLTYFQNEAQLDKSGLPSDRFFAERPEGSVSTLKIQRTQQEDSAVYLCASSSQDKGGTQYFGPGTRLLVL.

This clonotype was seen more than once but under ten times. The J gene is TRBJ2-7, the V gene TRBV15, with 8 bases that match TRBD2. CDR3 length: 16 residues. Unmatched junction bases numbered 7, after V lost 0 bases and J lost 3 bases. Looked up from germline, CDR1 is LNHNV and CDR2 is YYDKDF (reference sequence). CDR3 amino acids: CATSRDLAGGVYEQYF. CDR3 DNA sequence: TGTGCCACCAGCAGAGATTTGGCGGGGGGAGTCTACGAGCAGTACTTC.

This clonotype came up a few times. The CDR3 loop is CASSLKAGTSGRKTQYF. CDR3 nucleotide sequence: TGTGCCAGCAGTCTAAAGGCTGGGACTAGCGGGAGGAAGACCCAGTACTTC. The chain has TRBV12-3 or TRBV12-4 and TRBJ2-5; 15 positions match TRBD2. V lost 5 bases, J lost 6 bases, and 10 bases stayed unmatched. This CDR3 comprises 17 residues.

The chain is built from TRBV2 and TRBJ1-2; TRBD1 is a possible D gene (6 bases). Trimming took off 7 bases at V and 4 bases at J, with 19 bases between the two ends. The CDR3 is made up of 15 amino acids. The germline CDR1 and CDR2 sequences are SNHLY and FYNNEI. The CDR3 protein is CASINPGQPVYGYTF. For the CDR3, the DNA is TGTGCCAGCATAAATCCGGGACAACCCGTCTATGGCTACACCTTC.

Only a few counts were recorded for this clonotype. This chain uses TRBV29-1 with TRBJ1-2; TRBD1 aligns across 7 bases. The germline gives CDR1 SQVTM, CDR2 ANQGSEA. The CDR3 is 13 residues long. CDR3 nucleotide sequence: TGCAGTCCGTCAGGGGGGATGAACTATGGCTACACCTTC. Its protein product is CSPSGGMNYGYTF.